The source of this T cell receptor beta chain is a study of T-cell reconstitution after alpha-beta-depleted transplantation in children. A few counts support this clonotype. CDR1 is LNHDA, CDR2 SQIVND, per germline (reference sequence). The CDR3 runs 13 residues. V dropped 5 bases and J dropped 5 bases, with 10 bases sitting between them. Unique molecular identifiers were used in preparing the TCRbeta library. TCRdb analysed the PCR reads with MiXCR anew, one entry per CDR3 protein. The profile covers about 360,000 distinct CDR3 sequences, with more than 10% appearing a single time and around 4.5% taken by the ten largest.

This TCR was sampled from a human donor who donated a stem cell graft to a child with Fanconi anemia. The source was PBMCs, collected from the stem cell graft. The J gene is TRBJ1-5, the V gene TRBV19; TRBD1 might be the D (5 bases). CDR3 residues: CASSGASYQPQHF. The CDR3 bases are TGTGCCAGTAGTGGGGCCAGTTATCAGCCCCAGCATTTT.